This T cell receptor beta chain was obtained from a study of regulatory T cells in long-lasting Graves disease. In the case of this clonotype: Its antigen is not known. A much larger clone differs from this one at a single base, so this may be a read error.

Specified time point: newly diagnosed GD, antithyroid drugs for less than 3 months. PBMC-extracted RNA yielded the TCR library. The study's findings and limits: Patients with persistent disease showed a bias toward TRBV28, TRBJ1-2 and TRBJ2-5. The persistent group shared 2,741 public clonotypes, more than the 950 to 1,000 shared by new patients.

Germline-derived CDR1 and CDR2 are SGHKS and YYEKEE (reference sequence). The CDR3 has 17 amino acids. Building the TCR beta libraries relied on iRepertoire HTBI primers, and CDR3 regions underwent Arm-PCR. Original data processing: Segment identification across samples yielded 62 TRBV and about 14 TRBJ segments. Each CDR3 protein is one row after TCRdb ran MiXCR on the multiplex PCR reads. The V and J calls were determined by TCRdb, not by the authors. Among hundreds of thousands of distinct CDR3 sequences listed, 16% were seen once. This same sample was also taken into another study, of T cells in Graves' hyperthyroidism and ophthalmopathy. That investigation notes: Used for diagnoses were clinical symptoms, serum thyroxine and TRAb, thyroid ultrasound and orbital computed tomography.

The clonotype was recovered from a man between 35 and 55 years old with Graves disease. The rearrangement joins TRBV5-5 to TRBJ1-1, with D tentatively TRBD1 (6 bases). The sample was peripheral blood mononuclear cells (PBMCs), taken at new diagnosis, from a patient treated with antithyroid drugs. DNA for the CDR3: TGTGCCAGCAGTCTTCAAGGGGGAGGTGTTTGGAACACTAAAGCTTTCTTT. Translated, it gives CASSLQGGGVWNTKAFF.